The rows below give T cell receptor beta chains drawn from one sample of a study of blood T cell repertoires in COVID-19. Sequencing used immunoSEQ multiplex PCR; TCRdb keeps in-frame clones, though not all of them. The data contain tens of thousands of clones, 69% of them singletons. Sequenced sample: peripheral blood. The receptors stem from a man at least 80 years old with acute or convalescent COVID-19. The conserved cysteine and the conserved F or W are not part of the CDR3 here. A row's size may be missing; if present it is once, few, many or a size class.

V: TRBV11-3; J: TRBJ2-3; size: .; CDR3: ASSLGTSSTDTQY
V: TRBV4-1; J: TRBJ1-2; size: .; CDR3: ASSEQGEGNYGYT
V: TRBV6-5; J: TRBJ2-5; size: .; CDR3: ASSSLAGDETQY
V: TRBV3-1/TRBV3-2; J: TRBJ1-6; size: .; CDR3: ASSQDKGQGNSPLH
V: TRBV2; J: TRBJ1-4; size: .; CDR3: ASANRDRDEKLF
V: TRBV13; J: TRBJ1-5; size: .; CDR3: ASSRTGGAQH
V: TRBV27; J: TRBJ1-1; size: .; CDR3: ASSLVGTQNTEAF
V: TRBV3-1/TRBV3-2; J: TRBJ1-5; size: .; CDR3: ASSQGQHSNQPQH
V: TRBV7-2; J: TRBJ2-3; size: .; CDR3: ASSLESLAGVSGTQY
V: TRBV5-5; J: TRBJ1-2; size: once; CDR3: ASSLTGGAVYGYT
V: TRBV6-5; J: TRBJ2-1; size: .; CDR3: ASSYSGLGGENEQF
V: TRBV5-1; J: TRBJ2-1; size: .; CDR3: ASSLADRGNEQF
V: TRBV6-1; J: TRBJ2-3; size: .; CDR3: ASSESFGGGTDTQY
V: TRBV19; J: TRBJ2-3; size: few; CDR3: ASKPNGARPDTQY
V: TRBV5-1; J: TRBJ1-2; size: .; CDR3: ASSSATGQINGYT
V: TRBV5-1; J: TRBJ1-2; size: .; CDR3: ASSLQGDYGYT
V: TRBV29-1; J: TRBJ1-1; size: few; CDR3: SVGGEHTEAF
V: TRBV4-3; J: TRBJ1-4; size: once; CDR3: ASSQGQGLVREKLF
V: TRBV9; J: TRBJ1-2; size: .; CDR3: ASSGQGGGYT
V: TRBV7-3; J: TRBJ2-1; size: .; CDR3: ASSPRTVGLSSYNEQF
V: TRBV7-8; J: TRBJ1-5; size: .; CDR3: ASHPLTRLQPQH
V: TRBV11-2; J: TRBJ1-1; size: .; CDR3: ASSPGPGSYQGTEAF
V: TRBV6-5; J: TRBJ1-1; size: .; CDR3: ASSPGRANTEAF
V: TRBV19; J: TRBJ1-2; size: .; CDR3: ASGLGTGTWHGYT
V: TRBV2; J: TRBJ2-5; size: .; CDR3: ASRQAGGPWETQY
V: TRBV7-9; J: TRBJ2-1; size: .; CDR3: ASSPSPDLASYNEQF
V: TRBV7-8; J: TRBJ2-1; size: .; CDR3: ASSLDRNNHNEQF
V: TRBV6-4; J: TRBJ2-2; size: few; CDR3: ASSGTSNTGELF
V: TRBV7-9; J: TRBJ1-3; size: .; CDR3: ASSLVYGVFSGNTIY
V: TRBV11-3; J: TRBJ2-7; size: .; CDR3: ASSLPAGAPYEQY
V: TRBV7-3; J: TRBJ1-1; size: .; CDR3: ASSSTGGMNTEAF
V: TRBV5-6; J: TRBJ1-2; size: .; CDR3: ASSLARDRGKIGYT
V: TRBV10-2; J: TRBJ1-5; size: .; CDR3: ASSGTADQPQH
V: TRBV10-2; J: TRBJ1-4; size: few; CDR3: ASSEPTVRDRLNEKLF
V: TRBV13; J: TRBJ2-3; size: .; CDR3: ASSSRTSGGRSTDTQY
V: TRBV11-2; J: TRBJ2-3; size: .; CDR3: ASSPREWEFSNTQY
V: TRBV12-2; J: TRBJ1-1; size: .; CDR3: ASRVRLLAGELNTEAF
V: TRBV7-2; J: TRBJ2-6; size: .; CDR3: ASSSNSGANVLT
V: TRBV30; J: TRBJ1-4; size: .; CDR3: AWSLTGGDEKLF
V: TRBV27; J: TRBJ1-6; size: few; CDR3: ASSFLLGGLNSPLH
V: TRBV4-3; J: TRBJ2-7; size: .; CDR3: ASSQEVPGLAGGRGEQY
V: TRBV5-1; J: TRBJ2-2; size: medium-sized; CDR3: ASSLGASGYTGELF
V: TRBV7-6; J: TRBJ1-4; size: .; CDR3: ASSLATVPGATNEKLF